What follows are 23 T cell receptor beta chains derived from one specimen sequenced in a study of T cell responses to AZD1222 COVID-19 vaccine. Sequenced by immunoSEQ multiplex PCR; TCRdb stores in-frame clones only, minus some. The table records 100,000 or so clones, 88% of them present only once. The sequencing used peripheral blood, collected on day 0 of AZD1222 vaccination. All receptors derive from an adult in good health.

V and J are TRBV7-9 and TRBJ2-5; a weak D match, TRBD1 (5 bases). The CDR3 contains 14 residues. V was shortened by 3 bases and J by 5 bases, with 13 bases between the two germline ends. CDR1 and CDR2 from the germline V gene are SEHNR and FQNEAQ (reference sequence). The CDR3: CASSFAGLGETQYF. CDR3 DNA: TGTGCCAGCAGCTTCGCAGGGCTTGGGGAGACCCAGTACTTC.

This chain joins TRBV25-1 and TRBJ1-4, with TRBD1 identical over 9 bases. This CDR3 comprises 15 residues. Germline CDR1 reads MGHDK; CDR2 reads SYGVNS. The trim removed 1 base at V and 4 bases at J, leaving 1 base unmatched. The CDR3 nucleotides read TGTGCCAGCAGTGAATCGGGACAGGGTAATGAAAAACTGTTTTTT. Protein product: CASSESGQGNEKLFF.

CDR3 in amino acids: CASSQTGRRDTQYF. The DNA of the CDR3 is TGTGCCAGCAGCCAGACAGGGAGGAGAGATACGCAGTATTTT. The rearrangement uses TRBV6-5 and TRBJ2-3; the D gene is possibly TRBD1 (7 bases). V gave up 6 bases and J gave up 5 bases, with 15 bases separating them. Germline CDR1 and CDR2: MNHEY and SVGAGI. The CDR3 has 14 amino acids.

The V gene is TRBV7-9, the J gene TRBJ2-5; 8 bases line up with TRBD1. From germline, CDR1 is SEHNR and CDR2 FQNEAQ (reference sequence). The V segment lost 5 bases and the J segment 5 bases; nucleotides outside the gene matches: 13. The CDR3 has 16 amino acids. CDR3 DNA sequence: TGTGCCAGCAGCCCTCCCCCCGGACAGGGTGGTGAGACCCAGTACTTC. This encodes CASSPPPGQGGETQYF.

The rearrangement joins TRBV27 to TRBJ1-5; D might be TRBD1 (6 bases). Looked up from germline, CDR1 is MNHEY and CDR2 is SMNVEV (reference sequence). The CDR3 is 17 amino acids. With 2 bases removed from V and 3 bases from J, the gap between germline ends came to 17 bases. CDR3 DNA: TGTGCCAGCAGTTTAGGGAATGACAGGACAACCAATCAGCCCCAGCATTTT. Amino acid sequence: CASSLGNDRTTNQPQHF.

This clone was counted once. CDR3 DNA: TGTGCCAGCAGTGGGACTAGCGGCTTTAACGGGGAGCTGTTTTTT. It is translated as CASSGTSGFNGELFF. The chain couples TRBV28 to TRBJ2-2; TRBD2 agrees at 11 bases. After removal of 5 bases from V and 7 bases from J, the junction contained 6 bases not matched to a gene. The CDR3 sequence is 15 residues long. In germline, CDR1 is MDHEN, CDR2 SYDVKM.

The chain uses TRBV11-2 and TRBJ2-5, with 8 bases lining up with TRBD2. V trimming: 4 bases; J trimming: 5 bases; junction bases outside the gene matches: 9. Germline values: CDR1 SGHAT, CDR2 FQNNGV. The CDR3 is 15 residues long. The CDR3 DNA is TGTGCCAGCAGCTCCCGACTAGCGAATTTGGAGACCCAGTACTTC. This sequence encodes CASSSRLANLETQYF.

The count of this clone is one. The chain joins TRBV5-1 to TRBJ1-1; 9 positions match TRBD1. J lost 5 bases, V lost 4 bases, and 12 bases had no gene match. The CDR3 totals 16 residues. CDR1 is SGHRS, CDR2 YFSETQ, per germline. CDR3: CASSLRQGGGLTEAFF. In nucleotides, the CDR3 is TGCGCCAGCAGCCTTAGACAGGGGGGCGGTTTGACTGAAGCTTTCTTT. Drawing the rest from reference TRBV5-1 and TRBJ1-1, the complete variable domain is KAGVTQTPRYLIKTRGQQVTLSCSPISGHRSVSWYQQTPGQGLQFLFEYFSETQRNKGNFPGRFSGRQFSNSRSEMNVSTLELGDSALYLCASSLRQGGGLTEAFFGQGTRLTVV.

The chain links TRBV30 to TRBJ1-2; TRBD1 agrees at 7 bases. From germline, CDR1 is GTSNPN and CDR2 SVGIG (reference sequence). This CDR3 region has 11 residues. The V segment lost 4 bases and the J segment 6 bases; nucleotides outside the gene matches: 2. Here the CDR3 reads CAWMTGNGYTF. In DNA form, the CDR3 reads TGTGCCTGGATGACAGGGAATGGCTACACCTTC. The full variable domain, with the rest looked up from reference TRBV30 and TRBJ1-2, is SQTIHQWPATLVQPVGSPLSLECTVEGTSNPNLYWYRQAAGRGLQLLFYSVGIGQISSEVPQNLSASRPQDRQFILSSKKLLLSDSGFYLCAWMTGNGYTFGSGTRLTVV.

In nucleotides, the CDR3 is TGTGCCAGCAGCCGCCCGCTAGCGCGTCTCTCCTACGAGCAGTACTTC. Protein product: CASSRPLARLSYEQYF. This rearrangement joins TRBV28 to TRBJ2-7; D perhaps matches TRBD2 (6 bases). The CDR3 extends over 16 amino acids. From germline, CDR1 is MDHEN and CDR2 SYDVKM. V gave up 6 bases and J gave up 0 bases, with 18 bases separating them.

This clone is a singleton in its sample. The chain links TRBV18 to TRBJ1-5; D is undetermined. The ends were cut back, 5 bases at V and 9 bases at J, with 11 bases in the middle. Per germline, CDR1 KGHSH and CDR2 LQKENI. The CDR3 is made up of 12 amino acids. DNA for the CDR3: TGTGCCAGCTCAGCGGGTGTGGGGCCCCAGCATTTT. It is translated as CASSAGVGPQHF.

The J gene is TRBJ2-5, the V gene TRBV19; D is unclear. Germline V lookup: CDR1 LNHDA, CDR2 SQIVND (reference sequence). The V gene lost 3 bases and the J gene lost 2 bases, with 7 bases spanning the gap. The CDR3 consists of 13 residues. This CDR3 is CASSIQQQETQYF. The CDR3 region has the DNA TGTGCCAGTAGTATCCAACAGCAAGAGACCCAGTACTTC.

The genes are TRBV2 and TRBJ2-6, with D unclear. The germline gives CDR1 SNHLY, CDR2 FYNNEI. Deletions cut 6 bases from V and 1 base from J, with 7 bases between. The CDR3 length is 14 residues. The CDR3 DNA follows: TGTGCCAGCAGCCCCCAGTCTGGGGCCAACGTCCTGACTTTC. Encoded protein: CASSPQSGANVLTF.

The chain combines TRBV24-1 with TRBJ2-1; TRBD2 matches at 8 bases. The CDR3 runs to 16 residues. Germline V gene sequence: CDR1 KGHDR, CDR2 SFDVKD. The ends lost 3 bases at V and 4 bases at J; junction bases unmatched: 7. The CDR3 DNA sequence: TGTGCCACCAGTGATCTACTAGCGGTAAATTACAATGAGCAGTTCTTC. It codes for CATSDLLAVNYNEQFF.

J is TRBJ2-5 and V is TRBV18; D is undetermined. V lost 3 bases and J 3 bases, leaving 17 bases between the germline ends. The CDR3 contains 16 residues. Germline CDR1 KGHSH, CDR2 LQKENI. The CDR3, as DNA: TGTGCCAGCTCACCTTTCGACCCGGCGGTGGAAGAGACCCAGTACTTC. Its protein product is CASSPFDPAVEETQYF.

The V call is TRBV11-1, the J call TRBJ1-1, with 7 bases identical to TRBD1. Per germline, CDR1 SGHAT and CDR2 FQDESV (reference sequence). Trimming took 1 base from V and 4 from J; bases not matched to a gene: 6. This CDR3 has 15 amino acids. In DNA, the CDR3 is TGTGCCAGCAGCTTAGAGGACAGACAGGGCACTGAAGCTTTCTTT. As protein: CASSLEDRQGTEAFF.

This clone was observed once. The chain employs TRBV2 and TRBJ1-1; D remains unclear. Trimming shortened V by 6 bases and J by 7 bases, and 15 bases separated the two germline ends. CDR1 SNHLY and CDR2 FYNNEI come from the germline V gene. The CDR3 extends over 13 amino acids. Here the CDR3 reads CASRREGVGEAFF. The DNA of the CDR3 is TGTGCCAGCAGACGTGAGGGCGTCGGTGAAGCTTTCTTT.

The chain carries TRBV27 and TRBJ2-1, with 10 bases lining up with TRBD1. The CDR3 runs to 15 residues. CDR1 and CDR2 from the germline V gene are MNHEY and SMNVEV (reference sequence). V lost 5 bases to trimming and J lost 10 bases; unmatched junction nucleotides: 11. CDR3 sequence: CASSPSPGQGLEQFF. For the CDR3, the DNA is TGTGCCAGCAGTCCCTCCCCGGGACAGGGGCTAGAGCAGTTCTTC.

The table lists this clone with a count of one. J is TRBJ2-3 and V is TRBV4-3, with 8 nucleotides matching TRBD2. Germline loops: CDR1 LGHNA, CDR2 YSLEER. J was trimmed by 5 bases and V by 1 base; bases with no gene match: 11. The CDR3 extends over 17 amino acids. CDR3 in DNA: TGCGCCAGCAGCCAAGCGCCCCTCGGGAGGGGGGGAGATACGCAGTATTTT. It yields the protein CASSQAPLGRGGDTQYF.

The chain joins TRBV5-8 to TRBJ2-7; the match to TRBD1 covers 9 bases. Germline lookup yields CDR1 SGHTS and CDR2 YDEGEE. This CDR3 is 15 amino acids long. V lost 3 bases, J lost 0 bases, and 4 bases stayed unmatched. Here the CDR3 DNA reads TGTGCCAGCAGCTCCGGGACAGGGAGCTCCTACGAGCAGTACTTC. It translates to CASSSGTGSSYEQYF.

The chain is built from TRBV11-2 and TRBJ1-2; D gene ambiguous. Trimming cost V 2 bases and J 0 bases, with 4 bases left between them. CDR1 SGHAT and CDR2 FQNNGV come from the germline V gene. The CDR3 has 13 residues. This CDR3 is CASSLQPNYGYTF. The CDR3 bases are TGTGCCAGCAGCTTACAACCTAACTATGGCTACACCTTC.

This chain links TRBV19 with TRBJ2-1; the match to TRBD2 covers 12 bases. The CDR3 extends over 15 amino acids. J gave up 3 bases and V 4 bases, and 1 base lay outside the gene matches. Germline V gene sequence: CDR1 LNHDA, CDR2 SQIVND (reference sequence). CDR3 sequence: CASSTSGRVYNEQFF. The CDR3 coding sequence is TGTGCCAGTAGTACTAGCGGGAGGGTCTACAATGAGCAGTTCTTC.

The chain is built from TRBV9 and TRBJ2-7, with 9 bases matching TRBD1. Germline V lookup: CDR1 SGDLS, CDR2 YYNGEE. CDR3 size: 13 residues. The ends lost 2 bases at V and 9 bases at J; junction bases unmatched: 6. The CDR3 sequence is CASSVGTGSGQYF. The CDR3 DNA follows: TGTGCCAGCAGCGTCGGGACAGGGTCTGGGCAGTACTTC.